This T cell receptor beta chain was sequenced during a study of blood T cell repertoires in COVID-19. CDR3 length equals 15 residues. Germline trimming cut 4 bases from V and 6 bases from J; bases unmatched to any gene: 9. Germline V gene data show CDR1 as SGHDN and CDR2 as FVKESK. Seattle's cohort entered during active infection and was followed longitudinally. In the original processing: How many nucleated cells were present was estimated from reference gene primer amplification. Generated by immunoSEQ multiplex PCR, the TCRdb table keeps only in-frame clones and is missing some. From that table come the V and J calls and clone size; the DNA was used to work out D and trimming. The table lists roughly 280,000 clones, roughly 86% of them singletons.

The J gene is TRBJ2-1, the V gene TRBV14, with 7 bases lining up with TRBD2. The origin of this receptor is a woman aged 25 to 39 with COVID-19, enrolled during active disease. Material for sequencing was peripheral blood. The CDR3 sequence is CASSPRGGGVNEQFF. CDR3 sequence (DNA): TGTGCCAGCAGCCCCCGCGGGGGTGGGGTCAATGAGCAGTTCTTC.